This passage covers 14 T cell receptor beta chains from one sample sequenced in a study of T cells in localized non-small cell lung cancer. The table came from immunoSEQ multiplex PCR; TCRdb's copy has only in-frame clones and leaves some out. The data contain about 46,000 clones, 81% of them singletons. The material sequenced was peripheral blood mononuclear cells, taken before any cancer treatment. The receptor set was obtained from a man aged 40 to 75 with stage III lung adenocarcinoma.

This chain joins TRBV18 and TRBJ2-6; a possible D gene is TRBD1 (6 bases). This CDR3 has 15 residues. From germline, CDR1 is KGHSH and CDR2 LQKENI. Deletions cut 4 bases from V and 4 bases from J, with 11 bases between. In nucleotides, the CDR3 is TGTGCCAGCTCACTACAGGGTCCCGGGGCCAACGTCCTGACTTTC. Protein product: CASSLQGPGANVLTF.

A remark on this clone: At one end, the junction sequence differs from germline, possibly due to a read error. This chain joins TRBV9 and TRBJ2-1, with a tentative D call TRBD2 (7 bases). The CDR3 runs to 17 residues. From germline, CDR1 is SGDLS and CDR2 YYNGEE. In DNA, the CDR3 is TGTGCCCGCAGCGTATCCCTAGGGGGGGGGCTTGGGAATGAGCAGTTCTTC. This gives the protein CARSVSLGGGLGNEQFF.

The gene calls are TRBV9 and TRBJ1-2; D not certain. The CDR3 is 14 residues long. V lost 0 bases, J lost 3 bases, and 9 bases lay in between. Germline V gene lookup returns CDR1 SGDLS and CDR2 YYNGEE. CDR3 sequence: CASSVDRAHYGYTF. The CDR3 nucleotides are TGTGCCAGCAGCGTAGATAGGGCACACTATGGCTACACCTTC. Full variable domain (rest looked up from reference TRBV9 and TRBJ1-2): DSGVTQTPKHLITATGQRVTLRCSPRSGDLSVYWYQQSLDQGLQFLIQYYNGEERAKGNILERFSAQQFPDLHSELNLSSLELGDSALYFCASSVDRAHYGYTFGSGTRLTVV.

The V and J genes are TRBV19 and TRBJ2-7; 8 bases align to TRBD1. CDR1 is LNHDA, CDR2 SQIVND, per germline (reference sequence). V lost 6 bases to trimming and J lost 5 bases; unmatched junction nucleotides: 9. This CDR3 contains 14 residues. CDR3 protein: CASSSGPGGNEQYF. CDR3 nucleotide sequence: TGTGCCAGTAGCTCGGGCCCAGGGGGCAACGAGCAGTACTTC.

This chain uses TRBV5-1 with TRBJ2-3, with TRBD1 matching over 10 bases. V shed 2 bases, J shed 1 base, and the junction held 1 base outside the gene matches. Germline CDR1 reads SGHRS; CDR2 reads YFSETQ. The CDR3 is 15 residues long. In DNA, the CDR3 is TGCGCCAGCAGCTTTGGGACAGGGGGCACAGATACGCAGTATTTT. Its translation: CASSFGTGGTDTQYF.

The V gene is TRBV7-2, the J gene TRBJ2-7; D possibly corresponds to TRBD2 (6 bases). CDR1 is SGHTA and CDR2 is FQGNSA in the germline V gene. The CDR3 spans 16 residues. The V and J ends lost 1 base and 3 bases respectively, with 16 bases between them. DNA for the CDR3: TGTGCCAGCAGCTTAGGCCGGGAACAGGAGGGCTACGAGCAGTACTTC. Its translation: CASSLGREQEGYEQYF.

J is TRBJ2-5 and V is TRBV10-1; 9 bases line up with TRBD2. Germline CDR1 WNHNN, CDR2 SYGVQD (reference sequence). The CDR3 runs 16 residues. With 0 bases clipped from V and 0 bases from J, the junction kept 2 bases outside the gene matches. This chain's CDR3 is CASSESLAGYQETQYF. The CDR3 DNA sequence: TGCGCCAGCAGTGAGTCCCTAGCGGGGTACCAAGAGACCCAGTACTTC.

The gene calls are TRBV9 and TRBJ2-2; D is unresolved. Per the germline V gene, CDR1 is SGDLS and CDR2 is YYNGEE. This CDR3 region has 16 residues. Trimming left V 1 base short and J 6 bases short, with 16 bases between. CDR3 nucleotides: TGTGCCAGCAGCGTATATGAGACCCCTCGATCCGGGGAGCTGTTTTTT. Protein sequence: CASSVYETPRSGELFF.

The rearrangement uses TRBV5-1 and TRBJ2-7, with 9 bases that match TRBD1. The CDR3 covers 13 residues. Germline V gives CDR1 SGHRS, CDR2 YFSETQ. J lost 6 bases, V lost 3 bases, and 4 bases had no gene match. This chain's CDR3 is CASSWGTGSEQYF. For the CDR3, the DNA is TGCGCCAGCAGCTGGGGGACAGGGTCCGAGCAGTACTTC.

The chain joins TRBV11-2 to TRBJ2-5, with D possibly being TRBD1 (7 bases). Germline V gene lookup returns CDR1 SGHAT and CDR2 FQNNGV. V was cut by 2 bases and J by 5 bases, with 15 bases left in between. This CDR3 contains 15 residues. CDR3 sequence: CASSLIGGGGETQYF. The CDR3, as DNA: TGTGCCAGCAGCTTAATTGGAGGGGGCGGGGAGACCCAGTACTTC.

This clone occurred a few times. The chain employs TRBV6-1 and TRBJ1-5; D is unclear. This CDR3 has 15 residues. Per the germline V gene, CDR1 is MNHNS and CDR2 is SASEGT. V was trimmed by 3 bases and J by 7 bases, leaving 16 bases between them. The DNA of the CDR3 is TGTGCCAGCAGTGATGCCTCGCGGGCCGCCCAGCCCCAGCATTTT. Residues: CASSDASRAAQPQHF.

The chain combines TRBV13 with TRBJ2-5; D gene ambiguous. Trimming took off 0 bases at V and 2 bases at J, with 4 bases between the two ends. Germline V gene lookup returns CDR1 PRHDT and CDR2 FYEKMQ (reference sequence). This CDR3 has 13 residues. Written as DNA, the CDR3 is TGTGCCAGCAGCTTAGGCGGGCAAGAGACCCAGTACTTC. Encoded protein: CASSLGGQETQYF.

The chain couples TRBV10-2 to TRBJ1-6; D unresolved. V was shortened by 0 bases and J by 0 bases, with 3 bases between the two germline ends. The CDR3 runs to 15 residues. The germline V gene encodes CDR1 WSHSY and CDR2 SAAADI. For the CDR3, the DNA is TGCGCCAGCAGTGAGTCCAGCTCCTATAATTCACCCCTCCACTTT. Its translation is CASSESSSYNSPLHF.

This chain connects TRBV29-1 to TRBJ2-3; 12 bases map to TRBD2. The CDR3 covers 17 residues. In germline, CDR1 is SQVTM, CDR2 ANQGSEA. V shed 2 bases and J 2 bases; nucleotides not matched to a gene: 8. The CDR3 sequence: CSVELAGGPGLTDTQYF. The DNA of the CDR3 is TGCAGCGTTGAACTAGCGGGGGGGCCGGGTCTCACAGATACGCAGTATTTT.